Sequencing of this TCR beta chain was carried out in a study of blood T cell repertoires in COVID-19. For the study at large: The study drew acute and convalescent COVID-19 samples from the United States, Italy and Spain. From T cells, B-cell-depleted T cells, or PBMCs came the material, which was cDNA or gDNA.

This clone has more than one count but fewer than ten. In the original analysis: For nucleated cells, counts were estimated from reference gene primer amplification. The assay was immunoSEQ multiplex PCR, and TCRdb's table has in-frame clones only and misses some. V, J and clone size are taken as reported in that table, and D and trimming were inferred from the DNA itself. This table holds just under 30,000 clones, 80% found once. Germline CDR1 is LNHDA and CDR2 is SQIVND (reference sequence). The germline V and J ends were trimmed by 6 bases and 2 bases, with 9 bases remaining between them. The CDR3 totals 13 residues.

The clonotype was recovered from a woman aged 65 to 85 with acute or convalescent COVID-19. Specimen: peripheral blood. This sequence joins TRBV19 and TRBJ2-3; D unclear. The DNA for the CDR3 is TGTGCCAGTAGGAGTTCCCACACAGATACGCAGTATTTT. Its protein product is CASRSSHTDTQYF.